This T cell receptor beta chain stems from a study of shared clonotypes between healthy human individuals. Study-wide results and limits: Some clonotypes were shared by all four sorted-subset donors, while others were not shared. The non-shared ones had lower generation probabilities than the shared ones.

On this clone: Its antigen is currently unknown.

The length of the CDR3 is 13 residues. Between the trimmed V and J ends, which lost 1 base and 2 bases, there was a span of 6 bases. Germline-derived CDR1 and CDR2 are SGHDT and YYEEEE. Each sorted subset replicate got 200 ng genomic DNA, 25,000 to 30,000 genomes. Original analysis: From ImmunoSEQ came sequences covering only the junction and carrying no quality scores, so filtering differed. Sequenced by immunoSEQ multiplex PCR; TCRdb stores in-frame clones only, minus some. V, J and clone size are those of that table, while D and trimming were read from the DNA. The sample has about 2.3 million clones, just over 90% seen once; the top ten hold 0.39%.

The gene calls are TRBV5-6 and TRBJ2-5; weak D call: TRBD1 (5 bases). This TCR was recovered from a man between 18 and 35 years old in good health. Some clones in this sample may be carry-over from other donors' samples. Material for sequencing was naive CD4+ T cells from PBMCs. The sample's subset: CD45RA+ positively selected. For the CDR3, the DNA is TGTGCCAGCAGCTTGTACAGGCAAGAGACCCAGTACTTC. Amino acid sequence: CASSLYRQETQYF.